Below, 3 T cell receptor beta chains from the same sample are listed, as sequenced in a study of T cell repertoires in cytomegalovirus infection. Their cognate antigens are unknown. TCRdb called the reads again in MiXCR, with one record for every CDR3 protein. The sample comprises around 430,000 distinct CDR3 sequences, under 45% of which are singletons, and 40% to 50% rests with the top ten. Here the sequenced sample was cultured PBMCs, taken from culture after CMV antigen stimulation. These receptors were collected from a human donor in good health (CMV status not recorded). Some clones in this sample may be carry-over from other donors' samples.

CDR3 region: CATASGGLFWAFF. The CDR3 DNA reads as TGTGCCACCGCCTCGGGGGGCCTTTTTTGGGCTTTCTTT. The chain combines TRBV6-6 with TRBJ1-1; a weak D match, TRBD1 (6 bases). Trimming removed 10 bases from V and 11 bases from J, with 23 bases in between. The V gene's germline CDR1 is MNHNY and CDR2 SVGAGI (reference sequence). CDR3 size: 13 residues.

The rearrangement links TRBV10-3 to TRBJ2-3, with a weak D call TRBD2 (6 bases). Trimming stripped 4 bases from V and 1 base from J, with 24 bases between. Germline CDR1 reads ENHRY; CDR2 reads SYGVKD. The CDR3 consists of 19 residues. CDR3 nucleotides: TGTGCCATCAGTGCCGGCGGGAAGAAGCCCCAGGTTGGCACAGATACGCAGTATTTT. Amino acid sequence: CAISAGGKKPQVGTDTQYF.

This clonotype has more than one count but fewer than ten. The chain couples TRBV7-6 to TRBJ2-3; D may be TRBD2 (7 bases). The V gene's germline CDR1 is SGHVS and CDR2 FNYEAQ. The CDR3 runs 14 residues. The ends were cut back, 4 bases at V and 2 bases at J, with 10 bases in the middle. CDR3 sequence (DNA): TGTGCCAGCAGCTCGGCGGGGGCCACAGATACGCAGTATTTT. Amino acids: CASSSAGATDTQYF.